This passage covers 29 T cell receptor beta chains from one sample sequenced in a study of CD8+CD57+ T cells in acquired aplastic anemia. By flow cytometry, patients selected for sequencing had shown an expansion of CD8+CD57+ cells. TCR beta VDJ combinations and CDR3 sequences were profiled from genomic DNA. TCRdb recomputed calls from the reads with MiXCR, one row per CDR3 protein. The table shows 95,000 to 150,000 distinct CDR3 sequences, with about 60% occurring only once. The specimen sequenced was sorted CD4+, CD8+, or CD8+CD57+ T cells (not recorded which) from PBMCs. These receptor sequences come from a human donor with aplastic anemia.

The CDR3 here is CASSLILGGPDEQFF. CDR3 bases: TGTGCCAGCAGCCTTATTCTGGGGGGGCCAGATGAGCAGTTCTTC. V usage is TRBV5-4 and J usage is TRBJ2-7, with D perhaps matching TRBD2 (7 bases). The J call is doubtful: the DNA matches TRBJ2-1 better. The CDR3 sequence is 15 residues long. Germline V gives CDR1 SGHNT, CDR2 YYREEE (reference sequence).

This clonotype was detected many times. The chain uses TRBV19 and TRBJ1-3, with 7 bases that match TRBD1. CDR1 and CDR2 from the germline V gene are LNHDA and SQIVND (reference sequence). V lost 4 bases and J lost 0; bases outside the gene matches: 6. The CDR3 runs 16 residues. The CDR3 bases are TGTGCCAGTAGTACCCGACAGGGCCTCTCTGGAAACACCATATATTTT. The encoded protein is CASSTRQGLSGNTIYF.

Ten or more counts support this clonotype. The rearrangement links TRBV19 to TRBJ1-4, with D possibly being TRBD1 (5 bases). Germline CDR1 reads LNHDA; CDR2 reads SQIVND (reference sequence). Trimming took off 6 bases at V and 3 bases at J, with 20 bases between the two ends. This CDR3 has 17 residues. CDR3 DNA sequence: TGTGCCAGTAGCACAGGAGTCTACCCTCCTCCTAATGAAAAACTGTTTTTT. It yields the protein CASSTGVYPPPNEKLFF.

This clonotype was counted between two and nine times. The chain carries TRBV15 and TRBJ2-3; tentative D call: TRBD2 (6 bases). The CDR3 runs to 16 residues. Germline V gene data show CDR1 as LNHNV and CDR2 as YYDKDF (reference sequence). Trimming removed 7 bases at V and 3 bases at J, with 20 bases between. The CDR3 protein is CATTKGGSRGTDTQYF. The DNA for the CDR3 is TGTGCCACCACCAAGGGAGGATCTAGAGGGACAGATACGCAGTATTTT.

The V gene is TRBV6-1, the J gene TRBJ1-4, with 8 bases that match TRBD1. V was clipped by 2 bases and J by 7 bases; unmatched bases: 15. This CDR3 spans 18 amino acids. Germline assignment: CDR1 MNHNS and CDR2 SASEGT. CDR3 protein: CASSETRGRVGKSEKLFF. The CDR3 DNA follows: TGTGCCAGCAGTGAAACCAGGGGGCGCGTAGGGAAAAGTGAAAAACTGTTTTTT.

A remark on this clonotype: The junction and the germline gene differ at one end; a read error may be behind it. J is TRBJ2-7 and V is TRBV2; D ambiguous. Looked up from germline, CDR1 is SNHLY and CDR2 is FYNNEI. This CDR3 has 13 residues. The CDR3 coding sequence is TGCGCCAGCAGCCAGACGGAAATTTACGAGCAGTACTTC. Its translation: CASSQTEIYEQYF.

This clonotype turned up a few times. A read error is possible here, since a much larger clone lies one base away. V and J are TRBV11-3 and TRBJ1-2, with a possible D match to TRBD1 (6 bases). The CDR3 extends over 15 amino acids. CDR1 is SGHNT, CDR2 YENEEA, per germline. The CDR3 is CASSLDQGFIYGHTF. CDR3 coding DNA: TGTGCCAGCAGCTTAGATCAGGGGTTTATCTATGGCCACACCTTC.

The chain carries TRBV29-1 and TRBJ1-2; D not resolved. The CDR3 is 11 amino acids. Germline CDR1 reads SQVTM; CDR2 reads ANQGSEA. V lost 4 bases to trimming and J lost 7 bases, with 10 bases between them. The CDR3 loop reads CSVVENGGYTF. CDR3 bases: TGCAGCGTTGTGGAGAATGGTGGCTACACCTTC.

The CDR3 DNA sequence: TGTGCCAGCAGCGGAGGACAGGGAAGGACTGAAGCTTTCTTT. The encoded protein is CASSGGQGRTEAFF. This chain connects TRBV9 to TRBJ1-1; 8 bases fit TRBD1. Per germline, CDR1 SGDLS and CDR2 YYNGEE. J gave up 5 bases and V 3 bases, and 6 bases lay outside the gene matches. The CDR3 has 14 amino acids.

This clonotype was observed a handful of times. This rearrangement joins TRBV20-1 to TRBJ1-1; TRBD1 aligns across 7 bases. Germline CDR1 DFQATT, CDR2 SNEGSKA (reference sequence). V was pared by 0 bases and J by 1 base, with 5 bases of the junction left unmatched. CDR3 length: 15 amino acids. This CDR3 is CSARETGRRNTEAFF. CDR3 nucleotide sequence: TGCAGTGCTAGAGAGACAGGGAGGAGGAACACTGAAGCTTTCTTT.

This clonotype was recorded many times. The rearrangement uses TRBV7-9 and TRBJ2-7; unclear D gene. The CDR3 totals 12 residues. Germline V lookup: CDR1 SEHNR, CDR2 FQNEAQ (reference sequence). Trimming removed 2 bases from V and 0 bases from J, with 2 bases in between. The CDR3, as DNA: TGTGCCAGCAGCTTAAACTCCTACGAGCAGTACTTC. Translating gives CASSLNSYEQYF.

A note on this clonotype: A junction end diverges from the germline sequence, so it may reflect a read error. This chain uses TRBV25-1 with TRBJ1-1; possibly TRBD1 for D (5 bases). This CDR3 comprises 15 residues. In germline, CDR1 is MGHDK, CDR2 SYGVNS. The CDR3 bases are TGTGCCAGCAGTGGACCAGGGCTCGTGAACACTGAAGCTCTCTTT. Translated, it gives CASSGPGLVNTEALF.

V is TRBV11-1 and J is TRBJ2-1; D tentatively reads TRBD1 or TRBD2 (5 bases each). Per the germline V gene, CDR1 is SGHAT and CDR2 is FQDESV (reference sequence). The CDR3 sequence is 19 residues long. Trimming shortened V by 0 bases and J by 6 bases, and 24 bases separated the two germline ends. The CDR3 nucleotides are TGTGCCAGCAGCTTAGCGCTGGGACCTATTGTTCACGGGACCAATGAGCAGTTCTTC. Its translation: CASSLALGPIVHGTNEQFF.

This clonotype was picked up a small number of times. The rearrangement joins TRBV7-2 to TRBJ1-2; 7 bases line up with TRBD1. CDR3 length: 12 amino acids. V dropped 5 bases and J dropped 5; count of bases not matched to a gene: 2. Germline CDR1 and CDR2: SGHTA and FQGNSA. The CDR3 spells CASSNRGYGYTF. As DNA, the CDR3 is TGTGCCAGCAGCAACAGGGGATATGGCTACACCTTC.

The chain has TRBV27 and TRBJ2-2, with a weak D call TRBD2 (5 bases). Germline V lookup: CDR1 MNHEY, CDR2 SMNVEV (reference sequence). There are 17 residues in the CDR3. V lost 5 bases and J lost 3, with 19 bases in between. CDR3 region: CASSPTWASTDTGELFF. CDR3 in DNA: TGTGCCAGCAGTCCTACATGGGCTAGCACGGACACCGGGGAGCTGTTTTTT.

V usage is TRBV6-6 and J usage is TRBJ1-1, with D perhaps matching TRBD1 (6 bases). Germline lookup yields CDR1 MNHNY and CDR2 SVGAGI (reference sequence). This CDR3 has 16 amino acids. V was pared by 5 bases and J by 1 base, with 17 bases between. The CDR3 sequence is CASSVRDMLGNTEAFF. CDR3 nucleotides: TGTGCCAGCAGTGTCCGGGACATGTTGGGGAACACTGAAGCTTTCTTT.

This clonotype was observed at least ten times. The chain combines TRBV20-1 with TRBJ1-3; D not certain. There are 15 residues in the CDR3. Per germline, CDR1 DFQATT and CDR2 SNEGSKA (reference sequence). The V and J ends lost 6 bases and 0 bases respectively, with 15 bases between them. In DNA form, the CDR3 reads TGCAGTGCCCTTCCGTACGAAAGCTCTGGAAACACCATATATTTT. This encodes CSALPYESSGNTIYF.

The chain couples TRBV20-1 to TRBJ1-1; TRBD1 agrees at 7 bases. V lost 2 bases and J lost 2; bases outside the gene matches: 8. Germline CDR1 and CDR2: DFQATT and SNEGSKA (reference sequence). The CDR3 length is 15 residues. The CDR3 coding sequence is TGCAGTGCTAGAAAGGGGGCGCTTAGTAACACTGAAGCTTTCTTT. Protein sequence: CSARKGALSNTEAFF.

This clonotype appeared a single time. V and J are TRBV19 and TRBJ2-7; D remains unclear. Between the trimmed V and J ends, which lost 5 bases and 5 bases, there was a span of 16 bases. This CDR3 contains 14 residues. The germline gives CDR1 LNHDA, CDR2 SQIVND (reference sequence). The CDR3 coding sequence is TGTGCCAGTAGTCTCCGGCCAGGCGGCAACGAGCAGTACTTC. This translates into CASSLRPGGNEQYF.

The CDR3 region has the DNA TGCGCCAGCAGCTTGGCCGCGGCTCCCACACAGTATTTT. This codes for CASSLAAAPTQYF. This chain uses TRBV5-1 with TRBJ2-3, with no clear D. V was trimmed by 0 bases and J by 12 bases, leaving 14 bases between them. The CDR3 contains 13 residues. Germline CDR1 and CDR2: SGHRS and YFSETQ.

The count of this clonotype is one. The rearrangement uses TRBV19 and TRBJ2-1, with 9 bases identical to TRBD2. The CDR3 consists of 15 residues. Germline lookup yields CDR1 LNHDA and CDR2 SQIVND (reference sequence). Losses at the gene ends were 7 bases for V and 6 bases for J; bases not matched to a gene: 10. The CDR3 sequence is CASKGQGGRGNEQFF. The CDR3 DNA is TGTGCCAGTAAGGGTCAGGGCGGGAGGGGCAATGAGCAGTTCTTC.

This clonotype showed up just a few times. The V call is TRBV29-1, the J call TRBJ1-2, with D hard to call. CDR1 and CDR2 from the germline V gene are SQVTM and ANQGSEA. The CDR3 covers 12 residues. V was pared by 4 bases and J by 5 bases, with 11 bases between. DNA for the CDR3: TGCAGCGTTGTTAGGGTGTTATATGGCTACACCTTC. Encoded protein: CSVVRVLYGYTF. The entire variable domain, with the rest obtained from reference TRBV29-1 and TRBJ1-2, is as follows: SAVISQKPSRDICQRGTSLTIQCQVDSQVTMMFWYRQQPGQSLTLIATANQGSEATYESGFVIDKFPISRPNLTFSTLTVSNMSPEDSSIYLCSVVRVLYGYTFGSGTRLTVV.

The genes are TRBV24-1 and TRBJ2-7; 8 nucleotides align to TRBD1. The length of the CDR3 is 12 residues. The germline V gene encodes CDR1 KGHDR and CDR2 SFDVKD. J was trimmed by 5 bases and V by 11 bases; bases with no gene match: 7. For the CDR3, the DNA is TGTGCCAGGAGACAGGGGTTCAACGAGCAGTACTTC. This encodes CARRQGFNEQYF.

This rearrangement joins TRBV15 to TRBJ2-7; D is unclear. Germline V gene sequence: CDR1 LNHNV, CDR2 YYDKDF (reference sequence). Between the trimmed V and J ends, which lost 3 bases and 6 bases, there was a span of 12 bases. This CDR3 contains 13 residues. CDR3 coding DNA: TGTGCCACCAGCAGCACTGACTTATCCGAGCAGTACTTC. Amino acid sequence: CATSSTDLSEQYF.

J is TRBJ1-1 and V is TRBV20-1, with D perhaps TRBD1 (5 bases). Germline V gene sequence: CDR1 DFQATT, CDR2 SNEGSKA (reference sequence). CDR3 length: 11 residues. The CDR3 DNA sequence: TGCAGGGGGGGTGTGAACACTGAAGCTTTCTTT. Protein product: CRGGVNTEAFF.

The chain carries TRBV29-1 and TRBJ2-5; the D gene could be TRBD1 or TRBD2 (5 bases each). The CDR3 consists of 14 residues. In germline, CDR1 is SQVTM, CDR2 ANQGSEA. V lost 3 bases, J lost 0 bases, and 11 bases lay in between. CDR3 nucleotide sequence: TGCAGCGTTGAGGGACGCCAGTACCAAGAGACCCAGTACTTC. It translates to CSVEGRQYQETQYF.

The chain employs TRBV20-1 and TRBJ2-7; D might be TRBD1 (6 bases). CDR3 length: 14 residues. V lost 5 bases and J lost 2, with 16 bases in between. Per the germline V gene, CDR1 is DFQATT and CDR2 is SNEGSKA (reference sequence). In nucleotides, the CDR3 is TGCAGTGCTCAGCTGAGCACAGGGCCCTACGAGCAGTACTTC. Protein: CSAQLSTGPYEQYF.

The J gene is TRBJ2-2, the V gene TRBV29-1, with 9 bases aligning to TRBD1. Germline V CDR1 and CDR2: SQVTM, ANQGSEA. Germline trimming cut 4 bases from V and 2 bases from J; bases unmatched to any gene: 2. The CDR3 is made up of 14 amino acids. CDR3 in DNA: TGCAGCGTTGCGGGACAGGGCAACACCGGGGAGCTGTTTTTT. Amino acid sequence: CSVAGQGNTGELFF.

In DNA, the CDR3 is TGTGCCAGCCGACTAGCGGGAGGGGGGCCCGATGAGCAGTTCTTC. This translates into CASRLAGGGPDEQFF. The chain carries TRBV19 and TRBJ2-1; TRBD2 matches at 14 bases. Germline loops: CDR1 LNHDA, CDR2 SQIVND (reference sequence). There are 15 residues in the CDR3. The trim removed 9 bases at V and 8 bases at J, leaving 9 bases unmatched. Full variable domain (outside the CDR3, taken from reference TRBV19 and TRBJ2-1): DGGITQSPKYLFRKEGQNVTLSCEQNLNHDAMYWYRQDPGQGLRLIYYSQIVNDFQKGDIAEGYSVSREKKESFPLTVTSAQKNPTAFYLCASRLAGGGPDEQFFGPGTRLTVL.